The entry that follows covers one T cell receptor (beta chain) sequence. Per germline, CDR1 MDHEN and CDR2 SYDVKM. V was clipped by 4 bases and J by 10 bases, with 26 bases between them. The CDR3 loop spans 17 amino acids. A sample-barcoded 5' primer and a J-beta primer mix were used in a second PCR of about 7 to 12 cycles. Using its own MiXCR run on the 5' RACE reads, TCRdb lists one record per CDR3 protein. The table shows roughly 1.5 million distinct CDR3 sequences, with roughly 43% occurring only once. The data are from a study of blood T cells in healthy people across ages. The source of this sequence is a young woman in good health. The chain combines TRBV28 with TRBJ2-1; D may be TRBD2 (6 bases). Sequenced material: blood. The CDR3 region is CASSSSVSGARSREQFF. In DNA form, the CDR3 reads TGTGCCAGCAGTTCCTCGGTTAGCGGAGCAAGGTCTAGAGAGCAGTTCTTC.